This is a list of T cell receptor beta chains from one sample in a study of blood T cell repertoires in COVID-19. Sequencing used immunoSEQ multiplex PCR; TCRdb keeps in-frame clones, though not all of them. Found here are nearly 300,000 clones, 88% of them singletons; the top ten hold 5.5% to 8%. Sample: peripheral blood. These TCRs come from a woman in her twenties or thirties who had recovered from COVID-19. Both conserved end residues are part of each CDR3. D genes are given only for firm matches. Size values are once, few and many counts, or a class for expanded clones, and some rows have none.

TRBJ1-3 TRBV12-3/TRBV12-4 NA NA CASGGGTIYF TGTGCCAGCGGAGGCGGCACCATATATTTT
TRBJ2-5 TRBV5-1 NA NA CASSHSQTQYF TGCGCCAGCAGCCATAGTCAGACCCAGTACTTC
TRBJ2-7 TRBV12-3/TRBV12-4 NA NA CASSYGEQYF TGTGCCAGCAGTTACGGCGAGCAGTACTTC
TRBJ2-1 TRBV7-2 TRBD2 NA CASSISGGAYNEQFF TGTGCCAGCAGCATTAGCGGGGGGGCCTACAATGAGCAGTTCTTC
TRBJ1-5 TRBV30 TRBD1 NA CAWSRTGNSNQPQHF TGTGCCTGGAGTAGGACAGGGAATAGCAATCAGCCCCAGCATTTT
TRBJ2-3 TRBV5-4 NA NA CASSLGGGVDTQYF TGTGCCAGCAGCTTGGGCGGGGGCGTGGATACGCAGTATTTT
TRBJ1-2 TRBV28 NA NA CASGPGTRDYGYTF TGTGCCAGCGGCCCGGGGACAAGGGACTATGGCTACACCTTC
TRBJ2-7 TRBV4-3 NA once CASSQEGVKQYEQYF TGCGCCAGCAGCCAAGAAGGTGTCAAACAGTACGAGCAGTACTTC
TRBJ1-4 TRBV9 NA few CASSVDLRREKLFF TGTGCCAGCAGCGTAGATCTGAGGAGGGAAAAACTGTTTTTT
TRBJ1-5 TRBV6-5 NA NA CASSRGSNQPQHF TGTGCCAGCAGCCGGGGGAGCAATCAGCCCCAGCATTTT
TRBJ1-1 TRBV2 NA NA CASRLRDTEAFF TGTGCCAGCAGGCTTCGGGACACTGAAGCTTTCTTT
TRBJ1-3 TRBV7-9 TRBD1 NA CASSSQGAPGNTIYF TGTGCCAGCAGTTCCCAGGGGGCGCCCGGAAACACCATATATTTT
TRBJ2-3 TRBV29-1 TRBD2 NA CSVEDSSGGAVTQYF TGCAGCGTTGAAGATTCGAGCGGGGGGGCCGTTACGCAGTATTTT
TRBJ2-7 TRBV5-1 TRBD1 NA CASSLGISPGQSLSYEQYF TGCGCCAGCAGCTTGGGAATTAGCCCGGGACAGAGCCTTTCCTACGAGCAGTACTTC
TRBJ1-1 TRBV14 NA NA CASSQSRNTEAFF TGTGCCAGCAGCCAATCCCGGAACACTGAAGCTTTCTTT
TRBJ2-4 TRBV28 TRBD2 NA CASSSPGLGKNIQYF TGTGCCAGCAGTTCGCCGGGACTAGGGAAAAACATTCAGTACTTC